Described below is a single TCR beta chain sequence and its context. This sample stems from a study of blood T cell repertoires in COVID-19. The authors' processing: Researchers report that nucleated cell counts were estimated from reference gene primer amplification. Produced via immunoSEQ multiplex PCR; TCRdb's table is partial and in-frame only. That table is the source of V, J and clone size, and D and trimming were worked out from the DNA. The data contain roughly 99,000 clones, over 80% of them singletons. The trim removed 4 bases at V and 3 bases at J, leaving 8 bases unmatched. Looked up from germline, CDR1 is MNHNY and CDR2 is SVGAGI (reference sequence). The CDR3 contains 16 residues.

The chain uses TRBV6-6 and TRBJ1-1; 10 bases match TRBD1. Input material: peripheral blood. The receptor's source is a woman in her 30s with acute or convalescent COVID-19. Here the CDR3 reads CASSFRPGQGYTEAFF. In DNA form, the CDR3 reads TGTGCCAGCAGTTTTCGACCGGGACAGGGGTACACTGAAGCTTTCTTT.